A selection of T cell receptor beta chains follows, all from one sample in a study of T cells after yellow fever vaccination. TCRdb reprocessed the 5' RACE reads with MiXCR, giving one entry per CDR3 protein. Among more than 300,000 distinct CDR3 sequences listed, around 7% were seen once. Sample: PBMCs, taken roughly 45 days after the first yellow fever vaccination. The origin of the receptors is a man aged 18 to 35 who received the YFV17D yellow fever vaccine. The CDR3 runs from the conserved cysteine through the conserved F or W. The D gene is left open where the match is weak. The size field is filled for only some rows; it gives once, few, many or a size class.

>TRBD1|14|TRBJ1-1|few|TRBV12-3/TRBV12-4
CASRYWTGGTEAFF
TGTGCCAGCAGGTATTGGACAGGCGGCACTGAAGCTTTCTTT
>-|16|TRBJ2-2|-|TRBV2
CASIGQGSKNTGELFF
TGTGCCAGCATAGGGCAGGGGTCAAAGAACACCGGGGAGCTGTTTTTT
>-|14|TRBJ1-6|few|TRBV5-5
CASSLAGINSPLHF
TGTGCCAGCAGCTTAGCAGGAATTAATTCACCCCTCCACTTT
>TRBD1|13|TRBJ2-5|few|TRBV6-4
CASSERTGVAQYF
TGTGCCAGCAGTGAAAGGACAGGGGTTGCCCAGTACTTC
>-|15|TRBJ2-1|few|TRBV20-1
CSAWGGQSSYNEQFF
TGCAGTGCTTGGGGGGGGCAGAGCTCCTACAATGAGCAGTTCTTC
>TRBD2|15|TRBJ2-5|-|TRBV6-1
CASNQRGGLGETQYF
TGTGCCAGCAACCAGCGGGGGGGCCTTGGGGAGACCCAGTACTTC
>TRBD1|14|TRBJ1-5|many|TRBV7-2
CASSPGTGNQPQHF
TGCGCCAGCAGCCCCGGGACAGGGAATCAGCCCCAGCATTTT
>-|14|TRBJ1-2|-|TRBV6-5
CASSYSTVNYGYTF
TGTGCCAGCAGTTACTCCACAGTCAACTATGGCTACACCTTC
>TRBD1|16|TRBJ2-1|-|TRBV7-9
CASSHHGTGVSDEQFF
TGTGCCAGCAGCCATCATGGGACAGGGGTATCGGATGAGCAGTTCTTC
>-|15|TRBJ2-2|-|TRBV9
CASSVVGSPHGELFF
TGTGCCAGCAGCGTAGTGGGCAGCCCCCACGGGGAGCTGTTTTTT
>-|16|TRBJ1-1|few|TRBV19
CASSIDGLPGSTEAFF
TGTGCCAGTAGTATTGATGGTCTCCCTGGGTCGACTGAAGCTTTCTTT
>-|14|TRBJ2-1|-|TRBV7-2
CASISGDSYNEQFF
TGTGCCAGCATCTCCGGGGACTCCTACAATGAGCAGTTCTTC
>-|17|TRBJ2-6|-|TRBV7-8
CASSHRDSPFGANVLTF
TGTGCCAGCAGCCACCGGGACTCCCCTTTTGGGGCCAACGTCCTGACTTTC
>-|15|TRBJ1-3|-|TRBV18
CASSPPWGGGNTIYF
TGTGCCAGCTCACCACCGTGGGGTGGTGGAAACACCATATATTTT
>-|15|TRBJ2-7|few|TRBV20-1
CSARGGHLPSYEQYF
TGCAGTGCTAGAGGGGGGCACCTCCCTTCCTACGAGCAGTACTTC
>-|14|TRBJ2-5|few|TRBV5-1
CASSAFGNQETQYF
TGCGCCAGCAGCGCGTTCGGGAACCAAGAGACCCAGTACTTC
>TRBD1|17|TRBJ1-6|-|TRBV7-8
CASSLPQEGTDSSPLHF
TGTGCCAGCAGCTTACCCCAGGAAGGGACAGATAGTTCACCCCTCCACTTT
>TRBD2|15|TRBJ2-3|many|TRBV5-6
CASRMLGAGTDTQYF
TGTGCCAGCAGGATGCTAGGAGCGGGAACAGATACGCAGTATTTT
>-|13|TRBJ1-5|-|TRBV5-4
CASSFSGAQPQHF
TGTGCCAGCAGCTTTTCCGGGGCGCAGCCCCAGCATTTT
>-|20|TRBJ1-1|-|TRBV11-2
CASSLEGSIGAWGQGCCNFF
TGTGCCAGCAGCCTCGAGGGGTCAATCGGAGCCTGGGGCCAGGGGTGTTGTAATTTCTTT
>-|15|TRBJ2-1|many|TRBV5-1
CASSLEANSYNEQFF
TGCGCCAGCAGCTTGGAGGCAAACTCCTACAATGAGCAGTTCTTC
>-|16|TRBJ1-2|many|TRBV6-5
CASSYEGGGVEYGYTF
TGTGCCAGCAGTTACGAGGGAGGAGGGGTGGAGTATGGCTACACCTTC
>-|14|TRBJ1-1|few|TRBV10-3
CAISEGRGDTEAFF
TGTGCCATCAGTGAGGGCCGCGGGGACACTGAAGCTTTCTTT
>TRBD1|14|TRBJ1-6|few|TRBV20-1
CSAKSGTGDSPLHF
TGCAGTGCTAAGTCCGGGACAGGGGATTCACCCCTCCACTTT
>TRBD1|15|TRBJ2-7|-|TRBV27
CASSLQIGQGYEQYF
TGTGCCAGCAGTTTACAGATTGGACAGGGTTACGAGCAGTACTTC
>-|16|TRBJ2-5|-|TRBV11-3
CASSLFGSGPQETQYF
TGTGCCAGCAGTTTATTTGGAAGTGGCCCCCAAGAGACCCAGTACTTC
>TRBD2|15|TRBJ2-3|few|TRBV9
CASSVGGGYTDTQYF
TGTGCCAGCAGCGTAGGGGGGGGGTATACAGATACGCAGTATTTT
>-|15|TRBJ2-1|-|TRBV4-3
CASSQEPRSYNEQFF
TGCGCCAGCAGCCAAGAACCTCGTTCCTACAATGAGCAGTTCTTC
>-|11|TRBJ2-3|few|TRBV29-1
CSVETPDTQYF
TGCAGCGTTGAGACGCCAGATACGCAGTATTTT
>TRBD1|14|TRBJ2-7|-|TRBV12-5
CASGLGTGFNEQYF
TGTGCTAGTGGTTTGGGGACAGGGTTTAACGAGCAGTACTTC
>-|13|TRBJ2-7|few|TRBV27
CASGDGTHYEQYF
TGTGCCAGCGGAGACGGGACACACTACGAGCAGTACTTC
>-|13|TRBJ1-1|many|TRBV5-5
CASSLGTNTEAFF
TGTGCCAGCAGCTTAGGCACTAACACTGAAGCTTTCTTT
>-|13|TRBJ1-4|many|TRBV12-3/TRBV12-4
CASSFTGDEKLFF
TGTGCCAGCAGTTTCACGGGTGATGAAAAACTGTTTTTT
>-|13|TRBJ1-1|-|TRBV4-1
CASSSFRGPEAFF
TGCGCCAGCAGCTCCTTTCGCGGTCCTGAAGCTTTCTTT
>-|15|TRBJ2-5|many|TRBV28
CASSLAREGQETQYF
TGTGCCAGCAGTTTGGCCAGGGAAGGGCAAGAGACCCAGTACTTC
>-|17|TRBJ2-3|few|TRBV6-5
CASSYTPRGGGTDTQYF
TGTGCCAGCAGTTACACCCCCAGGGGCGGTGGCACAGATACGCAGTATTTT
>-|18|TRBJ2-1|-|TRBV11-2
CASSLRFFNFGSYNEQFF
TGTGCCAGCAGCTTACGGTTTTTCAATTTTGGCTCCTACAATGAGCAGTTCTTC
>-|14|TRBJ1-5|many|TRBV5-1
CASSPGQLNQPQHF
TGCGCCAGCAGCCCCGGGCAGTTGAATCAGCCCCAGCATTTT
>TRBD1|15|TRBJ1-4|few|TRBV7-2
CASSSWDSHQEKLFF
TGTGCCAGCAGCTCATGGGACAGCCACCAGGAAAAACTGTTTTTT
>-|13|TRBJ2-7|few|TRBV7-9
CASSHRDPYEQYF
TGTGCCAGCAGCCACAGGGATCCCTACGAGCAGTACTTC
>TRBD1|16|TRBJ2-3|-|TRBV23-1
CATRAMTGGATDTQYF
TGCGCCACCCGGGCCATGACAGGGGGCGCGACAGATACGCAGTATTTT
>TRBD1|15|TRBJ1-2|many|TRBV2
CASSGTGLANYGYTF
TGTGCCAGCAGTGGGACAGGGCTAGCTAACTATGGCTACACCTTC
>-|11|TRBJ1-1|-|TRBV12-3/TRBV12-4
CASGWDTEAFF
TGTGCCAGCGGGTGGGACACTGAAGCTTTCTTT
>-|16|TRBJ2-1|few|TRBV28
CASSTRDLILGNEQFF
TGTGCCAGCAGTACCCGGGACCTAATACTTGGCAATGAGCAGTTCTTC
>-|17|TRBJ2-2|-|TRBV6-5
CASSYGVGGPDTGELFF
TGTGCCAGCAGTTACGGTGTTGGGGGGCCCGACACCGGGGAGCTGTTTTTT
>-|12|TRBJ2-3|-|TRBV5-4
CASRTDTDTQYF
TGTGCCAGTCGGACAGACACAGATACGCAGTATTTT
>-|15|TRBJ2-5|-|TRBV23-1
CASWQQQGQAETQYF
TGCGCCAGCTGGCAGCAGCAGGGCCAAGCAGAGACCCAGTACTTC
>TRBD2|16|TRBJ2-3|-|TRBV25-1
CASSEVTGGRKDTQYF
TGTGCCAGCAGTGAAGTAACGGGGGGTAGGAAAGATACGCAGTATTTT